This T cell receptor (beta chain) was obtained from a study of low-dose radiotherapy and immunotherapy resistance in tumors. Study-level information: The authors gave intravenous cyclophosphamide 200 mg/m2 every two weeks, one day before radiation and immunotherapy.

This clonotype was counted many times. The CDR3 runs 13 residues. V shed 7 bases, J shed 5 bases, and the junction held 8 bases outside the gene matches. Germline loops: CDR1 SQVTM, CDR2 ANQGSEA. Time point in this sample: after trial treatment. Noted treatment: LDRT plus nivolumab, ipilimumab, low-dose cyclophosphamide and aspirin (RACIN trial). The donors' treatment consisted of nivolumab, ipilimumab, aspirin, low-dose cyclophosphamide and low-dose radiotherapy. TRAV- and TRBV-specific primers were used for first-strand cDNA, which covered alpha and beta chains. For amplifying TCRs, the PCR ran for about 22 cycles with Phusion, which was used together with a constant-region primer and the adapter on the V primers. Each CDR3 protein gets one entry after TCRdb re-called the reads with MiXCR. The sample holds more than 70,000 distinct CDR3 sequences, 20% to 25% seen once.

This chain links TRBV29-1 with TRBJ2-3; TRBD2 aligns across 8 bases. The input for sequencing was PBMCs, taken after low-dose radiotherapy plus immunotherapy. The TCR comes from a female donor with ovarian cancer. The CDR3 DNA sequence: TGCAGCGCCCGGGGGGGCCAGGGAGATACGCAGTATTTT. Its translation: CSARGGQGDTQYF.